This T cell receptor beta chain was recovered during a study of blood T cell repertoires in COVID-19. Study information: COVID-19 samples collected from the United States, Italy and Spain covered acute and convalescent phases. Sources were T cells, B-cell-depleted T cells, or PBMCs; the material itself was cDNA or gDNA.

J was trimmed by 0 bases and V by 2 bases; bases with no gene match: 12. Germline values: CDR1 MNHEY, CDR2 SMNVEV (reference sequence). The CDR3 runs 18 residues. In the original workflow: Cell counts per sample came from amplifying reference gene primers. The assay was immunoSEQ multiplex PCR, and TCRdb's table has in-frame clones only and misses some. V and J calls and clone size come straight from that table; D and trimming were deduced from the DNA. The sample lists about 75,000 clones, 70% to 85% seen once, with around 22% in the top ten. The source material was peripheral blood. The sequence derives from a woman between 45 and 65 years old with acute or convalescent COVID-19. V usage is TRBV27 and J usage is TRBJ2-7; 8 bases map to TRBD1. CDR3 sequence reads: CASSLIRSGTGISYEQYF. The CDR3 coding sequence is TGTGCCAGCAGTTTAATCAGGTCCGGGACAGGTATCTCCTACGAGCAGTACTTC.